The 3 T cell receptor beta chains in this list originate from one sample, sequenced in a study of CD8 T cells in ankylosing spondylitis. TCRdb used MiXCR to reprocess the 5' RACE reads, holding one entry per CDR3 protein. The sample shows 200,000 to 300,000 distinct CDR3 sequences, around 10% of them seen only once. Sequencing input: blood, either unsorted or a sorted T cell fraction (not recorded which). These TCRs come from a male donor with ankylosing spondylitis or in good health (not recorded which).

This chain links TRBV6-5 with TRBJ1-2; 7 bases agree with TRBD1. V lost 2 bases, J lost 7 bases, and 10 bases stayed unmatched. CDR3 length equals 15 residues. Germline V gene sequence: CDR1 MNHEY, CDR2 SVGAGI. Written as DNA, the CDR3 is TGTGCCAGCAGTTACATGACTGGGACAGCGCTTGGCTACACCTTC. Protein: CASSYMTGTALGYTF.

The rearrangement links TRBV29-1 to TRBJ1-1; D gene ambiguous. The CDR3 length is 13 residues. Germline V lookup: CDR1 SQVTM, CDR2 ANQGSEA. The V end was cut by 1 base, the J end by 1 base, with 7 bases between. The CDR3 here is CSVEGVSNTEAFF. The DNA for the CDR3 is TGCAGCGTTGAAGGGGTCTCGAACACTGAAGCTTTCTTT.

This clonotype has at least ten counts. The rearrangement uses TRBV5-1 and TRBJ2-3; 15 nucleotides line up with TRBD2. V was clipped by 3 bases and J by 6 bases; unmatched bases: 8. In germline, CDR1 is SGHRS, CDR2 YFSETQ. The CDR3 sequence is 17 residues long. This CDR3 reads CASSSAWTSGGADTQYF. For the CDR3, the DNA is TGCGCCAGCAGCTCGGCCTGGACTAGCGGGGGGGCGGATACGCAGTATTTT.